This T cell receptor (beta chain) was recovered during a study of radiation and T cells in renal cell carcinoma. Study-wide points: Top tumor clonotypes rose in blood 2 weeks post-radiation, then contracted.

The V and J ends lost 7 bases and 4 bases, in that order; junction bases with no gene match: 9. The CDR3 consists of 14 residues. The germline V gene has CDR1 MNHEY and CDR2 SVGAGI. The sample's time point: baseline pretreatment blood. The treatment was: 15 Gy SBRT to primary tumor, nephrectomy 4 weeks later. After SBRT, blood was collected at 2 and 4 weeks, plus baseline. The tumor was a clear cell renal cell carcinoma. The data were produced by immunoSEQ multiplex PCR, yet TCRdb's version contains in-frame clones alone and is incomplete. The data contain 120,000 to 150,000 clones, approximately 87% of them singletons. As concerns this clone: Its antigen is not identified.

The V and J genes are TRBV6-5 and TRBJ1-1; 7 bases match TRBD1. This receptor was identified in a woman in her forties or fifties with renal cell carcinoma. Sequenced here: blood, sampled from a patient whose treatment included radiotherapy and nephrectomy. CDR3: CASKGAYLGTEAFF. The DNA for the CDR3 is TGTGCCAGCAAGGGGGCTTATTTGGGCACTGAAGCTTTCTTT.